This record covers a single T cell receptor beta chain. This specimen belongs to a study of blood T cell repertoires in COVID-19. Clones were read by immunoSEQ multiplex PCR, and TCRdb kept only the in-frame ones, dropping some. Of nearly 35,000 clones in the sample, 70% to 90% were seen once. Between the trimmed V and J ends, which lost 5 bases and 0 bases, there was a span of 4 bases. CDR3 length equals 11 residues. The germline V gene has CDR1 GTSNPN and CDR2 SVGIG (reference sequence). This clonotype originated in a man between 65 and 80 years old with acute or convalescent COVID-19. This chain links TRBV30 with TRBJ1-2; no reliable D call. Material: peripheral blood. Written as DNA, the CDR3 is TGTGCCTGGGGTACTAACTATGGCTACACCTTC. Amino acid sequence: CAWGTNYGYTF.